This T cell receptor beta chain appears in the sequencing data of a study of PD-1 blockade in classical Hodgkin lymphoma. This clone has only a few counts. Data came from immunoSEQ multiplex PCR; TCRdb stores just in-frame clones and leaves some out. The repertoire holds 24,000 or so clones, with around 80% as singletons. Each patient relapsed following autologous stem cell transplantation, and prior brentuximab vedotin exposure differed. The germline V and J ends were trimmed by 3 bases and 5 bases, with 13 bases remaining between them. The germline gives CDR1 MDHEN, CDR2 SYDVKM. This CDR3 contains 14 residues.

Sequencing used peripheral blood mononuclear cells (PBMCs), obtained before the second cycle of nivolumab. This sequence originates from a human donor with classical Hodgkin lymphoma. The chain combines TRBV28 with TRBJ1-2; D is possibly TRBD1 (5 bases). CDR3 DNA: TGTGCCAGCAGTTTCGCCAGGGTTGGATATGGCTACACCTTC. Amino acids: CASSFARVGYGYTF.